This TCR beta chain was identified during a study of T cells after yellow fever vaccination. Study context: Those fractions that held only low numbers of cells were prepared using the SMART-Seq v4 Ultra Low Input RNA kit. Findings of the study overall: Among all clonotypes, a small share was observed in both CD4 and CD8 compartments. Booster samples showed a return of most primary-vaccination clones (about 96% CD4, around 85% CD8).

This clonotype was counted ten times or more. Its target is not known. Germline V gives CDR1 SGHAT, CDR2 FQNNGV. V lost 5 bases and J lost 4, with 15 bases in between. The CDR3 totals 14 residues. Researchers made TCR cDNA using 5'RACE template switching, and this step added a universal primer site and UMIs. MiXCR was run by TCRdb on the 5' RACE reads, yielding one entry per CDR3 protein. The table includes approximately 69,000 distinct CDR3 sequences, roughly 6% detected once. The TCR comes from a man younger than 30 who received the YFV17D yellow fever vaccine. The specimen was CD4+ T cells sorted from PBMCs, collected roughly 14 days after the first yellow fever vaccination. The rearrangement uses TRBV11-2 and TRBJ2-7, with a weak D call TRBD2 (5 bases). CDR3 protein: CASSPRIGDYEQYF. CDR3 DNA: TGTGCCAGCAGCCCCAGGATCGGGGATTACGAGCAGTACTTC. The full variable domain, completed using reference TRBV11-2 and TRBJ2-7, is EAGVAQSPRYKIIEKRQSVAFWCNPISGHATLYWYQQILGQGPKLLIQFQNNGVVDDSQLPKDRFSAERLKGVDSTLKIQPAKLEDSAVYLCASSPRIGDYEQYFGPGTRLTVT.